Listed below are T cell receptor beta chains from one sample, sequenced in a study of blood T cell repertoires in COVID-19. Repertoires were generated with immunoSEQ multiplex PCR, while TCRdb's copy carries only in-frame clones and drops some. The profile shows 240,000 or so clones, more than 75% of them singletons. Sequenced sample: peripheral blood. The receptors derive from a woman between 35 and 50 years old who had recovered from COVID-19. The CDR3 runs from the conserved cysteine through the conserved F or W. The D gene is left open where the match is weak. Expanded clones are given a class, and other clones once, few, many or no size at all.

>TRBD1|TRBJ1-2|TRBV5-6|.
TGTGCCAGCAGCTTGGGACAGGGATTTCTTGGCTACACCTTC
CASSLGQGFLGYTF
>.|TRBJ1-2|TRBV6-2/TRBV6-3|.
TGTGCCAGCAGTTACCCCCAGGGCGGACCCTCTGGCTACACCTTC
CASSYPQGGPSGYTF
>TRBD2|TRBJ2-3|TRBV5-8|.
TGTGCCAGCAGTCTCGGGACTAGCGGAAACACAGATACGCAGTATTTT
CASSLGTSGNTDTQYF
>TRBD1|TRBJ2-1|TRBV5-4|.
TGTGCCAGCAGCTCGACAGGGGTATCGTTAAGCGATGAGCAGTTCTTC
CASSSTGVSLSDEQFF
>.|TRBJ1-5|TRBV30|.
TGTGCCTGGAGTGTACGGCAGGGTCCGGGCAATCAGCCCCAGCATTTT
CAWSVRQGPGNQPQHF
>.|TRBJ1-1|TRBV24-1|.
TGTGCCACCAGTGGCGGGGGTGGACAGCCGGAAGAAGCTTTCTTT
CATSGGGGQPEEAFF
>.|TRBJ1-3|TRBV30|.
TGTGCCTGGAGTGGCGGTGGCGGTCAGGGGATGGGAAACACCATATATTTT
CAWSGGGGQGMGNTIYF
>TRBD2|TRBJ2-2|TRBV5-1|.
TGCGCCAGCAGCTTGGCGGGTCTAGCGGGAGCGGTGAACACCGGGGAGCTGTTTTTT
CASSLAGLAGAVNTGELFF
>TRBD1|TRBJ2-6|TRBV19|.
TGTGCCAGTAGTATAGCAGGGGGTTCCGGGGCCAACGTCCTGACTTTC
CASSIAGGSGANVLTF
>TRBD2|TRBJ2-7|TRBV4-3|.
TGCGCCAGCAGCCAAGATTCGGCTAGCGGGGCCTACGAGCAGTACTTC
CASSQDSASGAYEQYF
>.|TRBJ2-2|TRBV2|.
TGTGCCAGCAGTGAACCGAAGGGACTCCTTACCGGGGAGCTGTTTTTT
CASSEPKGLLTGELFF
>TRBD2|TRBJ2-7|TRBV15|.
TGTGCCACCAGCAGAGATGGGGCAGCGGGGACCTACGAGCAGTACTTC
CATSRDGAAGTYEQYF
>TRBD2|TRBJ2-1|TRBV11-3|.
TGTGCCAGCAGCTTAGATCCCAGCGGGAGCCTCCATGAGCAGTTCTTC
CASSLDPSGSLHEQFF
>.|TRBJ2-7|TRBV2|.
TGTGCCAGCAGTGTCTTGCCCATTGGCCCCTACGAGCAGTACTTC
CASSVLPIGPYEQYF
>.|TRBJ2-2|TRBV3-1/TRBV3-2|.
TGTGCCAGCAGCCAAGGGGCGGGGCCAGGCACCGGGGAGCTGTTTTTT
CASSQGAGPGTGELFF
>TRBD1|TRBJ1-4|TRBV11-2|.
TGTGCCAGCAGCTTGGTACAGGGGGCTTGGGAAAAACTGTTTTTT
CASSLVQGAWEKLFF
>.|TRBJ1-3|TRBV7-9|.
TGTGCCAGCAGCTTAGAGGGTCCAGGGGCTGGAAACACCATATATTTT
CASSLEGPGAGNTIYF
>.|TRBJ1-1|TRBV3-1/TRBV3-2|.
TGTGCCAGCAGCGGTGGGGGCCCGAGCACTGAAGCTTTCTTT
CASSGGGPSTEAFF
>.|TRBJ1-5|TRBV30|.
TGTGCCTGGAGTGTACGGGGGGGGGTCAATCAGCCCCAGCATTTT
CAWSVRGGVNQPQHF
>.|TRBJ1-5|TRBV21-1|.
TGTGCCAGCAGCCATAGAAGGGACAGGGGTCCCGATAGCAATCAGCCCCAGCATTTT
CASSHRRDRGPDSNQPQHF
>TRBD1|TRBJ2-7|TRBV6-6|.
TGTGCCAGCCAAAGCACCTCAGGGACAGGGTTGGGAGAGCAGTACTTC
CASQSTSGTGLGEQYF
>TRBD2|TRBJ2-3|TRBV10-2|.
TGCGCCACCTCAACTAGCGGCCCTAGCACAGATACGCAGTATTTT
CATSTSGPSTDTQYF
>TRBD1|TRBJ2-3|TRBV6-5|.
TGTGCCAGCAGTTACGGGGACAGGAGAGATACGCAGTATTTT
CASSYGDRRDTQYF
>TRBD2|TRBJ2-5|TRBV4-2|.
TGTGCCAGCAGCCAAGATCGGACTAGCCCCTTCCCCCAGTACTTC
CASSQDRTSPFPQYF
>.|TRBJ2-1|TRBV6-5|.
TGTGCCAGCAACAGGGGGGGAGGGACCTACAATGAGCAGTTCTTC
CASNRGGGTYNEQFF
>.|TRBJ1-1|TRBV5-1|.
TGCGCCAGCAGCTTGCGGCAGGCGAACACTGAAGCTTTCTTT
CASSLRQANTEAFF
>.|TRBJ1-2|TRBV11-2|.
TGTGCCAGCAGCGGCGGAGGCTATGGCTACACCTTC
CASSGGGYGYTF
>.|TRBJ2-2|TRBV27|once
TGTGCCACGAGGGGGGGCCACACCGGGGAGCTGTTTTTT
CATRGGHTGELFF
>.|TRBJ2-3|TRBV10-3|.
TGTGCCACGGACTCCAGTGGGACAGATACGCAGTATTTT
CATDSSGTDTQYF
>.|TRBJ2-1|TRBV5-5|.
TGTGCCAGCAGCGCCCAGACGGGGAATGAGCAGTTCTTC
CASSAQTGNEQFF
>TRBD1|TRBJ2-1|TRBV7-8|once
TGTGCCAGCAGCCCCTTGACAGGGGGCGCCCCCCGTTACAATGAGCAGTTCTTC
CASSPLTGGAPRYNEQFF
>.|TRBJ2-2|TRBV7-9|.
TGTGCCAGCAGCTTCCCGGGGTTCGGGGAGCTGTTTTTT
CASSFPGFGELFF
>.|TRBJ2-3|TRBV4-3|.
TGCGCCAGCAGCCAAGATCGTTGGGGGGCAGATACGCAGTATTTT
CASSQDRWGADTQYF
>.|TRBJ1-3|TRBV15|.
TGTGCCACCAGCAGAGATCGGGGGGGAGGAAACACCATATATTTT
CATSRDRGGGNTIYF
>.|TRBJ1-3|TRBV29-1|.
TGCAGCGTTGTGGTTACAGGGAGAGGAAACACCATATATTTT
CSVVVTGRGNTIYF
>TRBD2|TRBJ2-1|TRBV5-4|.
TGTGCCAGCAGCTTGTTCGTGGGACTAGCGACGACACACAATGAGCAGTTCTTC
CASSLFVGLATTHNEQFF
>TRBD1|TRBJ1-5|TRBV2|.
TGTGCCAGCAGCCCCACCGGGACAGGGTATAGACAGCCCCAGCATTTT
CASSPTGTGYRQPQHF
>TRBD2|TRBJ2-1|TRBV7-2|.
TGTGCCAGCACCCCTAGCGGACGCACCTACAATGAGCAGTTCTTC
CASTPSGRTYNEQFF
>TRBD1|TRBJ1-1|TRBV2|.
TGTGCCACCGGGACAGGGCTGAACACTGAAGCTTTCTTT
CATGTGLNTEAFF
>TRBD1|TRBJ1-4|TRBV28|.
TGTGCCAGCAGTTTCGGAGACAGGGCGGGGGGTGAAAAACTGTTTTTT
CASSFGDRAGGEKLFF